The 6 T cell receptor beta chains reported below all come from one sample, sequenced in a study of T cells in narcolepsy. Assay used: immunoSEQ multiplex PCR; TCRdb lists only in-frame clones, some missing. In the table there are approximately 30,000 clones, roughly 80% of which are singletons. Sequencing input: CD45RA- memory CD4+ T cells from PBMCs. Source of these receptors: a human donor with narcolepsy.

V and J are TRBV29-1 and TRBJ1-1; D is possibly TRBD1 (5 bases). Germline V lookup: CDR1 SQVTM, CDR2 ANQGSEA. The CDR3 is 11 residues long. Between the trimmed V and J ends, which lost 6 bases and 7 bases, there was a span of 12 bases. CDR3 DNA sequence: TGCAGCGTAATGGGGACCATTGAAGCTTTCTTT. Its translation: CSVMGTIEAFF.

V gene TRBV4-3 combines with J gene TRBJ2-5; D unresolved. This CDR3 is 14 amino acids long. Germline V gene data show CDR1 as LGHNA and CDR2 as YSLEER. Trimming removed 0 bases from V and 5 bases from J, with 10 bases in between. CDR3 amino acids: CASSQDADRETQYF. In DNA form, the CDR3 reads TGCGCCAGCAGCCAAGACGCGGATCGGGAGACCCAGTACTTC.

This clone appeared once. The chain couples TRBV25-1 to TRBJ1-1; D is possibly TRBD1 (5 bases). Trimming removed 3 bases at V and 11 bases at J, with 13 bases between. Germline loops: CDR1 MGHDK, CDR2 SYGVNS. This CDR3 comprises 12 residues. The CDR3 sequence: CASSEEGVRAFF. DNA of the CDR3: TGTGCCAGCAGTGAGGAAGGGGTAAGGGCTTTCTTT. The full variable domain, rest sourced from reference TRBV25-1 and TRBJ1-1, is EADIYQTPRYLVIGTGKKITLECSQTMGHDKMYWYQQDPGMELHLIHYSYGVNSTEKGDLSSESTVSRIRTEHFPLTLESARPSHTSQYLCASSEEGVRAFFGQGTRLTVV.

This clone appeared a few times. The CDR3 loop is CASSFRGSGTGADTQYF. DNA for the CDR3: TGTGCCAGCAGCTTCCGGGGTTCCGGGACAGGGGCAGATACGCAGTATTTT. The chain carries TRBV7-9 and TRBJ2-3; 10 nucleotides align to TRBD1. Germline-derived CDR1 and CDR2 are SEHNR and FQNEAQ (reference sequence). The CDR3 consists of 17 residues. V shed 3 bases, J shed 4 bases, and the junction held 10 bases outside the gene matches.

The CDR3 DNA follows: TGTGCCAGCAGCTTACGGCAGGGGACAGATACGCAGTATTTT. The encoded protein is CASSLRQGTDTQYF. This sequence joins TRBV11-1 and TRBJ2-3; a possible D gene is TRBD1 (6 bases). Trimming left V 2 bases short and J 3 bases short, with 9 bases between. This CDR3 spans 14 amino acids. CDR1 and CDR2 from the germline V gene are SGHAT and FQDESV (reference sequence).

This rearrangement joins TRBV6-5 to TRBJ1-5; D is ambiguous. Between the trimmed V and J ends, which lost 0 bases and 0 bases, there was a span of 6 bases. Germline lookup yields CDR1 MNHEY and CDR2 SVGAGI. There are 15 residues in the CDR3. CDR3 DNA sequence: TGTGCCAGCAGTTACTCCGCGGGTAGCAATCAGCCCCAGCATTTT. Amino acids: CASSYSAGSNQPQHF.